The 30 T cell receptor beta chains below all came from one sample that was sequenced in a study of T cell responses to AZD1222 COVID-19 vaccine. Produced via immunoSEQ multiplex PCR; TCRdb's table is partial and in-frame only. The data show about 110,000 clones, around 89% seen once. This material consisted of peripheral blood, taken 28 days after the second AZD1222 dose. These receptors were obtained from an adult who received the AZD1222 COVID-19 vaccine.

V is TRBV5-6 and J is TRBJ1-4; tentatively, D is TRBD1 (6 bases). Germline V gene sequence: CDR1 SGHDT, CDR2 YYEEEE. The CDR3 is 15 amino acids. The V and J ends lost 4 bases and 5 bases respectively, with 15 bases between them. The CDR3 DNA reads TGTGCCAGCAGCGCAACAGGGTCTGTCAATGAAAAACTGTTTTTT. Translated: CASSATGSVNEKLFF.

The chain employs TRBV2 and TRBJ1-3, with D perhaps TRBD1 (5 bases). V was trimmed by 6 bases and J by 0 bases, leaving 9 bases between them. This CDR3 is built from 14 residues. Germline-derived CDR1 and CDR2 are SNHLY and FYNNEI. The CDR3 DNA reads as TGTGCCAGCAGAGGGGATAGCTCTGGAAACACCATATATTTT. As protein: CASRGDSSGNTIYF.

The chain has TRBV15 and TRBJ2-7; 10 bases are a match to TRBD1. With V trimmed by 5 bases and J by 6 bases, 10 bases remained unmatched. Germline lookup yields CDR1 LNHNV and CDR2 YYDKDF (reference sequence). The CDR3 contains 15 residues. The CDR3 here is CATSRAGTGAAEQYF. For the CDR3, the DNA is TGTGCCACCAGCCGGGCCGGGACAGGGGCGGCCGAGCAGTACTTC.

The chain couples TRBV5-6 to TRBJ1-1; 9 bases match TRBD1. Unmatched junction bases numbered 2, after V lost 4 bases and J lost 10 bases. This CDR3 comprises 11 residues. Germline V gene lookup returns CDR1 SGHDT and CDR2 YYEEEE. This CDR3 reads CASSQGQGAFF. The CDR3 nucleotides are TGTGCCAGCAGCCAGGGACAGGGAGCTTTCTTT.

The CDR3 bases are TGTGCCAGCAGTGATCCGACAGGGGGCAGAGAACTGTTTTTT. Amino acids: CASSDPTGGRELFF. The V call is TRBV6-1, the J call TRBJ1-4; 10 bases match TRBD1. Looked up from germline, CDR1 is MNHNS and CDR2 is SASEGT. The CDR3 is 14 amino acids. J gave up 12 bases and V 3 bases, and 7 bases lay outside the gene matches.

The chain links TRBV28 to TRBJ1-5; 9 bases align to TRBD1. The CDR3 has 14 amino acids. The ends lost 3 bases at V and 6 bases at J; junction bases unmatched: 3. Germline CDR1 is MDHEN and CDR2 is SYDVKM. Here the CDR3 DNA reads TGTGCCAGCAGTTTCGGACAGGGGCCTCAGCCCCAGCATTTT. It is translated as CASSFGQGPQPQHF.

The J gene is TRBJ2-1, the V gene TRBV7-8; D call uncertain. Germline V CDR1 and CDR2: SGHVS, FQNEAQ. Trimming shortened V by 0 bases and J by 10 bases, and 10 bases separated the two germline ends. The length of the CDR3 is 13 residues. CDR3 protein: CASSLAQTREQFF. The CDR3 nucleotides read TGTGCCAGCAGCTTAGCACAGACCAGGGAGCAGTTCTTC.

The V call is TRBV9, the J call TRBJ2-3; 9 bases agree with TRBD1. From germline, CDR1 is SGDLS and CDR2 YYNGEE. CDR3 length: 15 amino acids. V shed 0 bases, J shed 3 bases, and the junction held 2 bases outside the gene matches. The CDR3 region is CASSVGGQGTDTQYF. The CDR3 DNA is TGTGCCAGCAGCGTAGGGGGACAGGGAACAGATACGCAGTATTTT.

The V call is TRBV20-1, the J call TRBJ1-1; 7 bases line up with TRBD1. Germline CDR1 DFQATT, CDR2 SNEGSKA (reference sequence). This CDR3 comprises 11 residues. V was clipped by 5 bases and J by 6 bases; unmatched bases: 3. The CDR3 loop is CSALGQPEAFF. The CDR3 bases are TGCAGTGCTTTGGGACAGCCTGAAGCTTTCTTT.

This rearrangement joins TRBV19 to TRBJ2-7; 9 bases are shared with TRBD2. The CDR3 contains 17 residues. Looked up from germline, CDR1 is LNHDA and CDR2 is SQIVND (reference sequence). With V trimmed by 4 bases and J by 2 bases, 12 bases remained unmatched. As DNA, the CDR3 is TGTGCCAGTAGTACAGCCTCCGTGACTAGCGGCCCCTACGAGCAGTACTTC. This encodes CASSTASVTSGPYEQYF.

The chain couples TRBV2 to TRBJ2-2, with D unresolved. CDR1 and CDR2 from the germline V gene are SNHLY and FYNNEI. This CDR3 has 12 amino acids. V lost 6 bases and J lost 1, with 3 bases in between. CDR3 loop: CASSVNTGELFF. CDR3 nucleotides: TGTGCCAGCAGCGTGAACACCGGGGAGCTGTTTTTT.

This chain joins TRBV2 and TRBJ2-2; weak D call: TRBD2 (5 bases). The CDR3 length is 15 residues. CDR1 is SNHLY, CDR2 FYNNEI, per germline. Trimming took 3 bases from V and 4 from J, leaving 12 bases between them. As DNA, the CDR3 is TGTGCCAGCAGTGAGTGGACTCTCGCCACCGGGGAGCTGTTTTTT. Its translation: CASSEWTLATGELFF.

The chain carries TRBV9 and TRBJ2-3, with TRBD2 matching over 7 bases. With V trimmed by 3 bases and J by 4 bases, 8 bases remained unmatched. The CDR3 loop spans 15 amino acids. Germline V CDR1 and CDR2: SGDLS, YYNGEE. The CDR3 DNA reads TGTGCCAGCAGCGCGGAGGGAGGGCGGGCAGATACGCAGTATTTT. Translated, it gives CASSAEGGRADTQYF.

This rearrangement joins TRBV18 to TRBJ1-6; 8 nucleotides align to TRBD1. Germline trimming cut 4 bases from V and 5 bases from J; bases unmatched to any gene: 10. The CDR3 is made up of 17 amino acids. Germline loops: CDR1 KGHSH, CDR2 LQKENI. CDR3 bases: TGTGCCAGCTCACGCAACCGGGGACAGGAAAATAATTCACCCCTCCACTTT. This translates into CASSRNRGQENNSPLHF.

The V gene is TRBV11-3, the J gene TRBJ2-1; 10 bases agree with TRBD2. Germline V lookup: CDR1 SGHNT, CDR2 YENEEA. The J segment lost 4 bases and the V segment lost 0 bases, leaving 9 bases of the junction unmatched. The CDR3 covers 18 residues. CDR3 region: CASSLDQGGTSAYNEQFF. Here the CDR3 DNA reads TGTGCCAGCAGCTTAGATCAGGGCGGGACTAGCGCTTACAATGAGCAGTTCTTC.

This clone was observed a single time. The J gene is TRBJ1-2, the V gene TRBV4-1, with no clear D. CDR1 and CDR2 from the germline V gene are MGHRA and YSYEKL. V shed 0 bases and J shed 7 bases, with 18 bases lying between them. The CDR3 is made up of 16 amino acids. CDR3 nucleotides: TGCGCCAGCAGCCAAGACGTTACAGCTCCCTATGGTGGCTACACCTTC. Encoded protein: CASSQDVTAPYGGYTF.

The gene calls are TRBV6-1 and TRBJ1-1, with 7 bases identical to TRBD1. Germline V gene data show CDR1 as MNHNS and CDR2 as SASEGT. The CDR3 runs 16 residues. Germline trimming cut 2 bases from V and 1 base from J; bases unmatched to any gene: 7. CDR3 coding DNA: TGTGCCAGCAGTGAATCTTGGGGGACAGAGAACACTGAAGCTTTCTTT. Its protein product is CASSESWGTENTEAFF.

The rearrangement joins TRBV6-5 to TRBJ1-1; the match to TRBD1 covers 8 bases. The CDR3 runs 14 residues. J was trimmed by 8 bases and V by 2 bases; bases with no gene match: 7. The germline CDR1 and CDR2 sequences are MNHEY and SVGAGI. The CDR3 coding sequence is TGTGCCAGCAGTTACGGACAGGGTATGGCCGAAGCTTTCTTT. This encodes CASSYGQGMAEAFF.

V and J are TRBV7-2 and TRBJ1-1; D is uncertain. Germline V CDR1 and CDR2: SGHTA, FQGNSA. V lost 0 bases, J lost 10 bases, and 12 bases lay in between. The CDR3 length is 13 residues. CDR3 nucleotide sequence: TGTGCCAGCAGCTTAGCGCTGGAGCTTGGAGCTTTCTTT. This codes for CASSLALELGAFF.

This rearrangement joins TRBV4-2 to TRBJ2-7, with D uncertain. Germline V lookup: CDR1 LGHNA, CDR2 YNFKEQ. V was trimmed by 4 bases and J by 3 bases, leaving 7 bases between them. The CDR3 is made up of 12 amino acids. The CDR3 here is CASSPTGYEQYF. For the CDR3, the DNA is TGTGCCAGCAGCCCGACCGGCTACGAGCAGTACTTC.

This clone was observed a handful of times. The chain joins TRBV12-3 or TRBV12-4 to TRBJ2-7; no clear D. This CDR3 is built from 13 residues. V was cut by 2 bases and J by 0 bases, with 5 bases left in between. CDR3 protein: CASSLTRSYEQYF. The CDR3 region has the DNA TGTGCCAGCAGTTTAACCCGCTCCTACGAGCAGTACTTC.

The CDR3 reads CASSPTVPQSGTQYF. The CDR3 DNA follows: TGTGCCAGCAGCCCGACAGTACCCCAAAGTGGGACCCAGTACTTC. The rearrangement joins TRBV11-2 to TRBJ2-5; D might be TRBD1 (5 bases). Germline-derived CDR1 and CDR2 are SGHAT and FQNNGV. The CDR3 extends over 15 amino acids. Deletions cut 5 bases from V and 7 bases from J, with 20 bases between.

This chain connects TRBV6-6 to TRBJ2-5; D not certain. CDR3 length: 13 amino acids. Trimming shortened V by 7 bases and J by 5 bases, and 14 bases separated the two germline ends. Germline V lookup: CDR1 MNHNY, CDR2 SVGAGI (reference sequence). The CDR3 sequence: CASKPPVEETQYF. CDR3 DNA sequence: TGTGCCAGCAAGCCCCCGGTGGAGGAGACCCAGTACTTC.

This chain connects TRBV6-1 to TRBJ1-5; tentative D call: TRBD1 (6 bases). From germline, CDR1 is MNHNS and CDR2 SASEGT. Trimming stripped 2 bases from V and 3 bases from J, with 11 bases between. This CDR3 comprises 15 residues. The CDR3 sequence: CASSESGTPNQPQHF. For the CDR3, the DNA is TGTGCCAGCAGTGAATCGGGGACACCCAATCAGCCCCAGCATTTT.

The chain uses TRBV10-1 and TRBJ2-5; 7 nucleotides agree with TRBD2. The CDR3 is 13 residues long. Germline V gene data show CDR1 as WNHNN and CDR2 as SYGVQD (reference sequence). Trimming removed 3 bases from V and 10 bases from J; junction bases left unmatched: 8. Here the CDR3 DNA reads TGCGCCAGCAGTGACCAGCGGGGACTTTTCCAGTACTTC. Its protein is CASSDQRGLFQYF.

The gene calls are TRBV9 and TRBJ1-2; D not certain. Germline values: CDR1 SGDLS, CDR2 YYNGEE. The CDR3 runs 12 residues. V lost 3 bases and J 6 bases, leaving 9 bases between the germline ends. The CDR3 bases are TGTGCCAGCAGCGCTGAAGGACATGGCTACACCTTC. It translates to CASSAEGHGYTF.

The rearrangement uses TRBV7-9 and TRBJ2-7; D gene ambiguous. Trimming shortened V by 2 bases and J by 2 bases, and 10 bases separated the two germline ends. The CDR3 loop spans 14 amino acids. Germline V gene lookup returns CDR1 SEHNR and CDR2 FQNEAQ (reference sequence). DNA of the CDR3: TGTGCCAGCAGCTTAATGTTCGGAACCTACGAGCAGTACTTC. Protein sequence: CASSLMFGTYEQYF. Together with reference TRBV7-9 and TRBJ2-7, the CDR3 gives the full variable domain: DTGVSQNPRHKITKRGQNVTFRCDPISEHNRLYWYRQTLGQGPEFLTYFQNEAQLEKSRLLSDRFSAERPKGSFSTLEIQRTEQGDSAMYLCASSLMFGTYEQYFGPGTRLTVT.

Of note for this clone: Other DNA variants within this sample encode the same CDR3. The chain joins TRBV12-3 or TRBV12-4 to TRBJ1-1, with D perhaps TRBD1 (6 bases). This CDR3 region has 13 residues. V lost 6 bases to trimming and J lost 0 bases, with 8 bases between them. In DNA form, the CDR3 reads TGTGCCAGCAGACAGGGTTTGAACACTGAAGCTTTCTTT. It yields the protein CASRQGLNTEAFF.

V and J are TRBV6-5 and TRBJ1-5, with 7 bases that match TRBD1. The ends lost 6 bases at V and 4 bases at J; junction bases unmatched: 3. Germline V gene data show CDR1 as MNHEY and CDR2 as SVGAGI. The CDR3 runs to 13 residues. The chain's CDR3 is CASRQTGNQPQHF. The CDR3 DNA reads as TGTGCCAGCAGGCAGACAGGGAATCAGCCCCAGCATTTT.

The genes are TRBV4-1 and TRBJ2-3, with D possibly being TRBD1 or TRBD2 (5 bases each). CDR1 is MGHRA, CDR2 YSYEKL, per germline. CDR3 length: 15 residues. V was clipped by 0 bases and J by 6 bases, with 13 bases between them. CDR3 coding DNA: TGCGCCAGCAGCCAAGAGGGGGTAGGAGGCGATACGCAGTATTTT. As protein: CASSQEGVGGDTQYF.